This entry describes one T cell receptor beta chain. This clone has just a few counts. This receptor's antigen is unknown. Base qualities are not recorded, but no much larger clone differs from it by a single base. Each collaborating institution followed its own protocols to collect whole blood in K2EDTA tubes. Collaborator samples were shipped for TCRbeta analysis as frozen whole blood, isolated PBMCs, or DNA extracted from either sample type. The immunoSEQ Assay, a bias-controlled multiplex PCR, was used to amplify TCRbeta CDR3 regions from genomic DNA. On the study's bioinformatics: Nucleated cell counts per sample were estimated from amplification of reference gene primers within the assay. To quantify the absolute abundance of each unique TCRbeta CDR3 rearrangement, sequence reads were collapsed and filtered. For each sample, productive Simpson clonality was calculated by taking the square root of Simpson's diversity index across productive rearrangements. TCRdb stores this immuneACCESS table with in-frame sequences only. Part of the clones is absent; in the studies checked, under half of the shortfall reflects unresolved V genes, and no reason is known for the rest. From that table come the V and J calls and clone size; the DNA was used to work out D and trimming. Present in this sample are tens of thousands of clones, nearly 80% of which were seen just once. Of the sample, about 25% falls within the top ten clones.

The data were taken from a study of blood T cell repertoires in COVID-19 (TCRdb year 2020). Regarding the research as a whole: Collaborator samples came from the United States, Italy and Spain and covered acute and convalescent phases of COVID-19. The prospective study material was composed of cDNA or gDNA derived from T cells, B-cell-depleted T cells, or PBMCs. Deeply sampled blood TCRbeta repertoires from subjects exposed to, actively infected with, or recovered from COVID-19 were included in the dataset. A freely available public database, intended as a resource for researchers studying the immune response to SARS-CoV-2, is where the repertoires were released. The samples were drawn from the first 160 participants of the ongoing ImmuneRACE study and from 950 to 1,500 subjects provided by 6 global collaborators. A de-identified subject ID, COVID-19 status, age in years and sex were almost always included in the sample metadata. Where available, HLA class I and class II types were taken from metadata supplied by the sample provider and were not determined by assay-based typing.

Results the study describes overall, beyond this receptor: Clinical and demographic metadata were provided uncurated, with the amount varying by source and participant.

Sequenced sample: peripheral blood. This receptor was taken from a human donor in a cohort sampled during active COVID-19.

Read as DNA, the sequence is TGTGCCAGCGCTGTAACAGGGGTCACCACTGAAGCTTTCTTT. Translated, it gives CASAVTGVTTEAFF. The sequence links TRBV11-3 to TRBJ1-1; 7 central bases correspond to TRBD1. From the germline V gene, CDR1 is SGHNT and CDR2 is YENEEA. Including cysteine and phenylalanine, the CDR3 has 14 amino acids. The DNA shown is the 42-base CDR3, in frame from base 1. From V the trimming removes 8 bases and from J it removes 4 bases, while the gene matches leave 10 bases of the junction unaccounted for.